The sample holds a few counts of the clone carrying this TCR beta chain. Repertoires were generated with immunoSEQ multiplex PCR, while TCRdb's copy carries only in-frame clones and drops some. The sample has a few hundred thousand clones, roughly 87% seen once. These data belong to a study of blood T cell repertoires in COVID-19. V lost 5 bases to trimming and J lost 4 bases; unmatched junction nucleotides: 5. The CDR3 sequence is 17 residues long. The germline V gene has CDR1 SGHAT and CDR2 FQNNGV. The TCR was taken from a man between 18 and 35 years old with acute COVID-19. V gene TRBV11-2 combines with J gene TRBJ2-2; 15 bases match TRBD2. Sequencing was carried out using PBMCs or T cells enriched from blood (not recorded which). CDR3 DNA: TGTGCCAGCAGCCTCCGGACTAGCGGGAGGGGCACCGGGGAGCTGTTTTTT. It yields the protein CASSLRTSGRGTGELFF.